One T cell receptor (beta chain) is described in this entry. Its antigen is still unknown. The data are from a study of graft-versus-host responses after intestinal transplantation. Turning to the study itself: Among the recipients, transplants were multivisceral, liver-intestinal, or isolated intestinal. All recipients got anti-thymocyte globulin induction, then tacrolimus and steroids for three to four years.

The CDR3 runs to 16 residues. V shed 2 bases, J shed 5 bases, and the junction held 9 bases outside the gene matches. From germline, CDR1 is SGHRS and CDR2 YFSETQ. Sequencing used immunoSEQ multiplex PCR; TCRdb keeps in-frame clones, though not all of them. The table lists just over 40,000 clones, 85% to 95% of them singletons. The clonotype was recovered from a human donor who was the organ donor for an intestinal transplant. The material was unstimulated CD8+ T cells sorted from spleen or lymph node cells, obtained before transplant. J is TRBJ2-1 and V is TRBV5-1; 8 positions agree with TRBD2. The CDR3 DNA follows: TGCGCCAGCAGCTTTACACCCACACTAGCGGACAATGAGCAGTTCTTC. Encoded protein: CASSFTPTLADNEQFF.